The entry below describes one T cell receptor (beta chain). No antigen is known for it. This sample is drawn from a study of yellow fever vaccine responses in identical twins. TCRdb itself ran the RT-PCR reads through MiXCR, one entry per CDR3 protein. The table records under 20,000 distinct CDR3 sequences, 61% of them present only once. General study points: Twins reportedly had a vaccine T cell response that seemed partly convergent, partly personalized.

V was pared by 4 bases and J by 8 bases, with 21 bases between. Germline values: CDR1 SNHLY, CDR2 FYNNEI. This CDR3 is built from 16 residues. This chain connects TRBV2 to TRBJ1-5; D gene unclear. The receptor was derived from a woman aged 18-29 years who received the yellow fever vaccine. The specimen comprised T cells from blood (PBMCs), unsorted or a sorted subset (not recorded which), sampled before or after yellow fever vaccination (not recorded which). CDR3 sequence reads: CASSVSGSMDREPQHF. The CDR3 nucleotides are TGTGCCAGCAGTGTGTCGGGCAGCATGGATAGGGAGCCCCAGCATTTT.